A selection of T cell receptor beta chains follows, all from one sample in a study of CD8 T cells in Susac syndrome. Using its own MiXCR run on the immunoSEQ multiplex PCR reads, TCRdb lists one record per CDR3 protein. The top ten clones hold roughly 0.15% of a sample with about 140,000 distinct CDR3 sequences, 85% to 95% of them seen once. Sequenced: CD4+ T cells from PBMCs. All receptors derive from a human donor with Susac syndrome. The CDR3 runs from the conserved cysteine through the conserved F or W. D genes are given only for firm matches. Rows give clone size only sometimes, using once, few, many, or a class for an expanded clone.

j_call: TRBJ2-3
d_call: -
v_call: TRBV9
clone_size: -
cdr3_aa: CASSAETGTQYF
cdr3_nt: TGTGCCAGCAGCGCGGAGACAGGCACGCAGTATTTT

j_call: TRBJ2-5
d_call: TRBD1
v_call: TRBV2
clone_size: -
cdr3_aa: CASSVRGPETQYF
cdr3_nt: TGTGCCAGCAGTGTCAGGGGGCCAGAGACCCAGTACTTC

j_call: TRBJ2-3
d_call: -
v_call: TRBV30
clone_size: -
cdr3_aa: CAWTGYTDTQYF
cdr3_nt: TGTGCCTGGACAGGGTACACAGATACGCAGTATTTT

j_call: TRBJ2-7
d_call: TRBD2
v_call: TRBV7-2
clone_size: once
cdr3_aa: CASSFASGLSYEQYF
cdr3_nt: TGTGCCAGCAGCTTCGCTAGCGGACTCTCCTACGAGCAGTACTTC

j_call: TRBJ2-5
d_call: -
v_call: TRBV15
clone_size: -
cdr3_aa: CATRPRSSETQYF
cdr3_nt: TGTGCCACCAGGCCGCGATCCTCGGAGACCCAGTACTTC

j_call: TRBJ1-1
d_call: TRBD1
v_call: TRBV18
clone_size: -
cdr3_aa: CASSPSRFDRVTAEAFF
cdr3_nt: TGTGCCAGCTCACCATCAAGGTTTGACAGGGTCACCGCTGAAGCTTTCTTT

j_call: TRBJ1-1
d_call: TRBD1
v_call: TRBV7-9
clone_size: -
cdr3_aa: CAAGQDDATEAFF
cdr3_nt: TGTGCCGCCGGACAGGACGATGCCACTGAAGCTTTCTTT

j_call: TRBJ2-5
d_call: -
v_call: TRBV9
clone_size: -
cdr3_aa: CASSVRDVLQETQYF
cdr3_nt: TGTGCCAGCAGCGTTAGGGACGTACTCCAAGAGACCCAGTACTTC

j_call: TRBJ1-5
d_call: -
v_call: TRBV5-7
clone_size: -
cdr3_aa: CASSSEGYPSNQPQHF
cdr3_nt: TGTGCCAGCAGCTCCGAGGGATACCCGAGCAATCAGCCCCAGCATTTT

j_call: TRBJ2-3
d_call: -
v_call: TRBV5-6
clone_size: -
cdr3_aa: CASSLGSSGYTDTQYF
cdr3_nt: TGTGCCAGCAGCTTGGGAAGTAGCGGCTACACAGATACGCAGTATTTT

j_call: TRBJ2-1
d_call: TRBD2
v_call: TRBV29-1
clone_size: -
cdr3_aa: CSVDRGRQNNEQFF
cdr3_nt: TGCAGCGTTGACCGCGGGAGACAGAACAATGAGCAGTTCTTC

j_call: TRBJ2-4
d_call: -
v_call: TRBV2
clone_size: -
cdr3_aa: CASRSRQAKNIQYF
cdr3_nt: TGTGCCAGCAGGTCACGACAGGCCAAAAACATTCAGTACTTC

j_call: TRBJ2-1
d_call: -
v_call: TRBV19
clone_size: few
cdr3_aa: CASSIEGTGFDEQFF
cdr3_nt: TGTGCCAGTAGTATAGAAGGCACAGGGTTCGATGAGCAGTTCTTC

j_call: TRBJ2-4
d_call: -
v_call: TRBV20-1
clone_size: -
cdr3_aa: CSARDPGGLDIQYF
cdr3_nt: TGCAGTGCTAGAGATCCCGGCGGTTTGGACATTCAGTACTTC

j_call: TRBJ1-1
d_call: TRBD1
v_call: TRBV7-9
clone_size: -
cdr3_aa: CASSLAKGQGATEAFF
cdr3_nt: TGTGCCAGCAGCTTAGCGAAGGGACAGGGGGCCACTGAAGCTTTCTTT

j_call: TRBJ1-2
d_call: TRBD1
v_call: TRBV29-1
clone_size: -
cdr3_aa: CSVGGQGYGYTF
cdr3_nt: TGCAGCGTTGGAGGACAGGGCTATGGCTACACCTTC

j_call: TRBJ2-1
d_call: -
v_call: TRBV20-1
clone_size: -
cdr3_aa: CSARAGGSGPYNEQFF
cdr3_nt: TGCAGTGCTAGAGCGGGTGGGAGTGGACCCTACAATGAGCAGTTCTTC

j_call: TRBJ2-7
d_call: -
v_call: TRBV7-9
clone_size: -
cdr3_aa: CASSLRGTNEQYF
cdr3_nt: TGTGCCAGCAGCTTAAGGGGCACTAACGAGCAGTACTTC

j_call: TRBJ2-1
d_call: -
v_call: TRBV20-1
clone_size: -
cdr3_aa: CSASVGLNEQFF
cdr3_nt: TGCAGTGCCAGCGTGGGGTTAAATGAGCAGTTCTTC

j_call: TRBJ2-5
d_call: -
v_call: TRBV20-1
clone_size: -
cdr3_aa: CSGGSNRVEETQYF
cdr3_nt: TGCAGTGGGGGGTCTAACAGAGTAGAAGAGACCCAGTACTTC

j_call: TRBJ2-4
d_call: -
v_call: TRBV20-1
clone_size: -
cdr3_aa: CSASTSAGAKNIQYF
cdr3_nt: TGCAGTGCTAGTACATCTGCGGGAGCCAAAAACATTCAGTACTTC

j_call: TRBJ2-3
d_call: -
v_call: TRBV11-2
clone_size: once
cdr3_aa: CASSSGVDTQYF
cdr3_nt: TGTGCCAGCAGCTCAGGCGTGGATACGCAGTATTTT

j_call: TRBJ2-3
d_call: -
v_call: TRBV4-2
clone_size: -
cdr3_aa: CASSQDRLRKGDVTDTQYF
cdr3_nt: TGTGCCAGCAGCCAAGATCGCCTCCGGAAGGGCGATGTCACAGATACGCAGTATTTT

j_call: TRBJ1-1
d_call: -
v_call: TRBV30
clone_size: -
cdr3_aa: CAWSTLRAMNTEAFF
cdr3_nt: TGTGCCTGGAGTACCCTCAGGGCCATGAACACTGAAGCTTTCTTT

j_call: TRBJ2-1
d_call: -
v_call: TRBV7-3
clone_size: -
cdr3_aa: CASSNPAEYNEQFF
cdr3_nt: TGTGCCAGCAGCAATCCAGCGGAGTACAATGAGCAGTTCTTC

j_call: TRBJ2-7
d_call: -
v_call: TRBV12-3/TRBV12-4
clone_size: -
cdr3_aa: CASSSLSKLLGEQYF
cdr3_nt: TGTGCCAGCAGTTCCCTGTCGAAGCTCCTAGGCGAGCAGTACTTC

j_call: TRBJ2-7
d_call: TRBD1
v_call: TRBV12-3/TRBV12-4
clone_size: -
cdr3_aa: CASRPDRAEQYF
cdr3_nt: TGTGCCAGCAGACCGGACAGGGCCGAGCAGTACTTC

j_call: TRBJ2-7
d_call: -
v_call: TRBV18
clone_size: -
cdr3_aa: CASSPSTREQYF
cdr3_nt: TGTGCCAGCTCACCATCGACCCGCGAGCAGTACTTC

j_call: TRBJ2-5
d_call: -
v_call: TRBV15
clone_size: -
cdr3_aa: CATNRRAEAETQYF
cdr3_nt: TGTGCCACCAATCGGAGGGCCGAAGCAGAGACCCAGTACTTC

j_call: TRBJ2-3
d_call: -
v_call: TRBV6-6
clone_size: few
cdr3_aa: CAISDTNGVADTQYF
cdr3_nt: TGTGCCATCAGTGACACGAATGGGGTAGCAGATACGCAGTATTTT

j_call: TRBJ2-7
d_call: -
v_call: TRBV20-1
clone_size: -
cdr3_aa: CSAWNPESTHEQYF
cdr3_nt: TGCAGTGCATGGAACCCGGAGTCGACCCACGAGCAGTACTTC